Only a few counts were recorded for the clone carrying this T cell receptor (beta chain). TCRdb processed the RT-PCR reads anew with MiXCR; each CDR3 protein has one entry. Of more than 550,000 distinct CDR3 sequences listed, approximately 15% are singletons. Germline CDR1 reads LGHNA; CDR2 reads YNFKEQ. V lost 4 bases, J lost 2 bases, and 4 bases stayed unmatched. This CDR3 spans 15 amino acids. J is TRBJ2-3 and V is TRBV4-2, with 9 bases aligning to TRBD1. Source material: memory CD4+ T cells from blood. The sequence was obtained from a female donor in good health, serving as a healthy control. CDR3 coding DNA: TGTGCCAGCAGCCCGGGGGACAGGGTCACAGATACGCAGTATTTT. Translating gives CASSPGDRVTDTQYF.